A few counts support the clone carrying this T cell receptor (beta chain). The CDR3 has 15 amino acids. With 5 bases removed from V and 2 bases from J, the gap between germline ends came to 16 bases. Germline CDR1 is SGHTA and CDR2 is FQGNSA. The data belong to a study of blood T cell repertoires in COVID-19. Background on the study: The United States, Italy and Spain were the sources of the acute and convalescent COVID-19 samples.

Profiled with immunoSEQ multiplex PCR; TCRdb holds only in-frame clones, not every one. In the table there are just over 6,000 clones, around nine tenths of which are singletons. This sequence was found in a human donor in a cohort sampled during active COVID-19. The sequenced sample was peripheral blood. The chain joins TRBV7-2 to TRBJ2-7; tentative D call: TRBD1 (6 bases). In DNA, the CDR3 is TGTGCCAGCAGCCCCACTGGACAGCGCGCCTACGAGCAGTACTTC. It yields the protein CASSPTGQRAYEQYF.